These 19 T cell receptor beta chains originate from one sample sequenced in a study of human T cells and chemical hapten exposure. One entry per CDR3 protein, called by TCRdb with MiXCR from the RACE reads. Here the sample spans approximately 59,000 distinct CDR3 sequences, about 6% being singletons. As to time point: healthy volunteer bleed at 6 weeks. Researchers extracted total RNA from unfractionated whole blood. The sequenced sample was whole blood. The receptors were gathered from a female donor in good health. Some clones in this sample may be carry-over from other donors' samples.

This clonotype was seen many times. The chain couples TRBV6-1 to TRBJ2-1, with 9 bases aligning to TRBD2. The CDR3 runs to 16 residues. J was trimmed by 1 base and V by 4 bases; bases with no gene match: 5. CDR1 is MNHNS, CDR2 SASEGT, per germline. CDR3 nucleotides: TGTGCCAGCAGTGGGGCGACTAGCGGATCCTACAATGAGCAGTTCTTC. It encodes CASSGATSGSYNEQFF.

The chain uses TRBV28 and TRBJ1-6, with D unclear. The CDR3 totals 14 residues. Germline values: CDR1 MDHEN, CDR2 SYDVKM. V was shortened by 3 bases and J by 5 bases, with 8 bases between the two germline ends. The CDR3 reads CASSLAGNNSPLHF. The CDR3 region has the DNA TGTGCCAGCAGTTTGGCAGGAAATAATTCACCCCTCCACTTT.

This clonotype was detected ten times or more. The chain links TRBV28 to TRBJ2-7; D ambiguous. V gave up 1 base and J gave up 2 bases, with 12 bases separating them. This CDR3 comprises 15 residues. Germline V lookup: CDR1 MDHEN, CDR2 SYDVKM. The CDR3 region has the DNA TGTGCCAGCAGTTTATTACTGGAACACCCCTACGAGCAGTACTTC. Translated: CASSLLLEHPYEQYF.

This clonotype was counted a few times. The chain combines TRBV7-9 with TRBJ2-7, with D possibly being TRBD1 (5 bases). The CDR3 is 13 amino acids. Trimming took 4 bases from V and 2 from J, leaving 9 bases between them. Germline loops: CDR1 SEHNR, CDR2 FQNEAQ (reference sequence). CDR3 coding DNA: TGTGCCAGCAGCTCAGGGCATACCTACGAGCAGTACTTC. Its translation is CASSSGHTYEQYF.

This clonotype was picked up many times. The V gene is TRBV7-8, the J gene TRBJ2-3; 11 nucleotides line up with TRBD2. CDR1 is SGHVS, CDR2 FQNEAQ, per germline. The CDR3 extends over 15 amino acids. V trimming: 1 base; J trimming: 7 bases; junction bases outside the gene matches: 4. The chain's CDR3 is CASSLGTSGRYTQYF. The CDR3 DNA sequence: TGTGCCAGCAGCTTAGGGACTAGCGGGCGGTATACGCAGTATTTT.

In its sample, this clonotype was seen a few times. The chain carries TRBV20-1 and TRBJ2-4; no reliable D call. Germline V gives CDR1 DFQATT, CDR2 SNEGSKA (reference sequence). Deletions cut 1 base from V and 3 bases from J, with 7 bases between. This CDR3 is 13 amino acids long. The chain's CDR3 is CSARGEGKNIQYF. As DNA, the CDR3 is TGCAGTGCTAGAGGTGAAGGCAAAAACATTCAGTACTTC.

The table lists this clonotype with many counts. J is TRBJ2-2 and V is TRBV5-1; 10 nucleotides line up with TRBD1. CDR1 is SGHRS, CDR2 YFSETQ, per germline. The ends lost 4 bases at V and 6 bases at J; junction bases unmatched: 9. The CDR3 runs to 16 residues. CDR3: CASSPTGGAGPGELFF. CDR3 bases: TGCGCCAGCAGCCCGACAGGGGGCGCGGGGCCCGGGGAGCTGTTTTTT.

Comment on this clonotype: A much larger clone differs from this one at a single base, so this may be a read error. V gene TRBV20-1 combines with J gene TRBJ2-1; no reliable D call. The V and J ends lost 6 bases and 3 bases respectively, with 12 bases between them. Looked up from germline, CDR1 is DFQATT and CDR2 is SNEGSKA (reference sequence). This CDR3 has 13 amino acids. The CDR3 reads CSAPVGNYNEQFF. The CDR3 region has the DNA TGCAGTGCCCCAGTGGGGAACTACAATGAGCAGTTCTTC.

With respect to this clonotype: This may stem from a read error, because a much larger clone lies one nucleotide away. The V call is TRBV2, the J call TRBJ2-1; D unclear. Germline V gene lookup returns CDR1 SNHLY and CDR2 FYNNEI. This CDR3 has 10 amino acids. V was clipped by 9 bases and J by 8 bases, with 8 bases between them. CDR3 DNA: TGTGCCAGAAGTACAGATGAGCAGTTCTTC. This sequence encodes CARSTDEQFF. Based on the CDR3 plus reference TRBV2 and TRBJ2-1, the full variable domain is EPEVTQTPSHQVTQMGQEVILRCVPISNHLYFYWYRQILGQKVEFLVSFYNNEISEKSEIFDDQFSVERPDGSNFTLKIRSTKLEDSAMYFCARSTDEQFFGPGTRLTVL.

In this sample, this clonotype turned up a few times. The rearrangement joins TRBV6-5 to TRBJ2-5, with D maybe TRBD1 (6 bases). CDR3 length: 13 residues. V lost 2 bases to trimming and J lost 2 bases, with 6 bases between them. Germline V gene data show CDR1 as MNHEY and CDR2 as SVGAGI. As DNA, the CDR3 is TGTGCCAGCAGTTACAGGGGGCAAGAGACCCAGTACTTC. This encodes CASSYRGQETQYF.

This chain uses TRBV25-1 with TRBJ2-1; TRBD2 might be the D (5 bases). The CDR3 loop spans 15 amino acids. The germline gives CDR1 MGHDK, CDR2 SYGVNS. V lost 0 bases to trimming and J lost 7 bases, with 13 bases between them. CDR3 DNA sequence: TGTGCCAGCAGTGAATATAGCGCCCTTAAGAATGAGCAGTTCTTC. This gives the protein CASSEYSALKNEQFF.

The sample holds a few counts of this clonotype. V gene TRBV25-1 combines with J gene TRBJ1-1; TRBD1 agrees at 8 bases. The CDR3 is 14 amino acids. V lost 1 base, J lost 3 bases, and 1 base stayed unmatched. CDR1 MGHDK and CDR2 SYGVNS come from the germline V gene. The CDR3 nucleotides read TGTGCCAGCAGTGAATTACAGGGGGACACTGAAGCTTTCTTT. Translating gives CASSELQGDTEAFF.

This clonotype was observed at least ten times. The chain has TRBV20-1 and TRBJ1-1; 12 bases line up with TRBD1. Germline V gene lookup returns CDR1 DFQATT and CDR2 SNEGSKA (reference sequence). The CDR3 totals 16 residues. The J segment lost 0 bases and the V segment lost 5 bases, leaving 7 bases of the junction unmatched. The CDR3 here is CSAEPGQGAMNTEAFF. The CDR3 region has the DNA TGCAGTGCTGAACCGGGACAGGGGGCTATGAACACTGAAGCTTTCTTT.

This clonotype was counted ten times or more. This chain connects TRBV20-1 to TRBJ1-4; TRBD1 matches 8 bases. With 3 bases clipped from V and 4 bases from J, the junction kept 10 bases outside the gene matches. The CDR3 is 16 residues long. Germline-derived CDR1 and CDR2 are DFQATT and SNEGSKA (reference sequence). The CDR3 DNA reads TGCAGTGCTAGCTTCGGACAGGGTGCGGGTAATGAAAAACTGTTTTTT. It codes for CSASFGQGAGNEKLFF.

This clonotype was found many times. The chain combines TRBV5-6 with TRBJ2-4; D is unclear. This CDR3 has 16 amino acids. Germline V gene sequence: CDR1 SGHDT, CDR2 YYEEEE. Trimming stripped 4 bases from V and 0 bases from J, with 14 bases between. The CDR3: CASSTQFPLAKNIQYF. The CDR3 DNA follows: TGTGCCAGCAGCACCCAGTTCCCCCTAGCCAAAAACATTCAGTACTTC.

Many counts were recorded for this clonotype. V gene TRBV6-9 combines with J gene TRBJ2-1; the match to TRBD2 covers 8 bases. CDR1 MNHGY and CDR2 SVAAGI come from the germline V gene. Trimming at V came to 5 bases and at J to 2 bases, leaving 8 bases not matched to a gene. This CDR3 has 16 amino acids. This chain's CDR3 is CASSPPGGIPYNEQFF. As DNA, the CDR3 is TGTGCCAGCAGTCCCCCGGGGGGGATCCCCTACAATGAGCAGTTCTTC.

This clonotype was seen more than once but under ten times. J is TRBJ1-2 and V is TRBV19; 8 positions agree with TRBD1. V shed 7 bases and J 3 bases; nucleotides not matched to a gene: 10. Germline lookup yields CDR1 LNHDA and CDR2 SQIVND (reference sequence). The CDR3 is 15 amino acids. CDR3 nucleotide sequence: TGTGCCAGTACCGGGTCGGGGACAGGAGACTATGGCTACACCTTC. This encodes CASTGSGTGDYGYTF.

This clonotype has ten or more counts. The genes are TRBV29-1 and TRBJ1-1; D unresolved. The CDR3 spans 12 residues. Trimming took off 4 bases at V and 1 base at J, with 7 bases between the two ends. Germline-derived CDR1 and CDR2 are SQVTM and ANQGSEA. The CDR3: CSVVGGNTEAFF. The CDR3 DNA reads as TGCAGCGTTGTTGGCGGGAACACTGAAGCTTTCTTT.

The chain links TRBV12-3 or TRBV12-4 to TRBJ1-4; no clear D gene. The CDR3 covers 13 residues. The ends were cut back, 1 base at V and 8 bases at J, with 8 bases in the middle. The CDR3 loop reads CASSLGPWEKLFF. DNA of the CDR3: TGTGCCAGCAGTTTAGGGCCATGGGAAAAACTGTTTTTT.